Shown below are 31 T cell receptor beta chains from a single sample sequenced in a study of human T cells and chemical hapten exposure. TCRdb re-called the RACE reads with MiXCR, one entry per CDR3 protein. The sample consists of some 330,000 distinct CDR3 sequences, 4.5% to 7% of them appearing once. Time point noted: pre-sensitization, week 0. The treatment was: therapeutic diphenylcyclopropenone sensitization with weekly scalp DPC. The material sequenced was whole blood, taken in connection with sensitization to the hapten diphenylcyclopropenone (DPC). The receptors derive from a woman aged 18-30 years with alopecia areata. Some clones in this sample may be carry-over from other donors' samples.

This clonotype was recorded at least ten times. The chain uses TRBV11-1 and TRBJ1-1, with TRBD1 matching over 8 bases. There are 15 residues in the CDR3. The V gene end was trimmed by 1 base and the J gene end by 8 bases; junction bases not matched to a gene: 9. Germline-derived CDR1 and CDR2 are SGHAT and FQDESV (reference sequence). In DNA form, the CDR3 reads TGTGCCAGCAGCTTAGGGACAGGGTGGATCGAAGAAGCTTTCTTT. It encodes CASSLGTGWIEEAFF.

This clonotype has at least ten counts. The rearrangement links TRBV7-2 to TRBJ2-1, with 12 bases that match TRBD2. Per germline, CDR1 SGHTA and CDR2 FQGNSA. V was clipped by 6 bases and J by 9 bases; unmatched bases: 9. The CDR3 runs to 15 residues. CDR3 amino acids: CASRSTSGGLGEQFF. DNA of the CDR3: TGTGCCAGCAGGTCTACTAGCGGGGGGCTAGGTGAGCAGTTCTTC.

This clonotype was recorded at least ten times. V gene TRBV4-2 combines with J gene TRBJ2-2; D ambiguous. CDR3 length: 15 residues. CDR1 LGHNA and CDR2 YNFKEQ come from the germline V gene. Trimming cost V 2 bases and J 3 bases, with 10 bases left between them. The CDR3 region is CASSQRADDTGELFF. As DNA, the CDR3 is TGTGCCAGCAGCCAACGTGCGGACGACACCGGGGAGCTGTTTTTT.

The CDR3 sequence: CSAKQGWGSYEQYF. In DNA form, the CDR3 reads TGCAGTGCTAAGCAGGGCTGGGGCTCCTACGAGCAGTACTTC. The J gene is TRBJ2-7, the V gene TRBV20-1, with a tentative D call TRBD1 (5 bases). CDR1 DFQATT and CDR2 SNEGSKA come from the germline V gene (reference sequence). The CDR3 contains 14 residues. V gave up 4 bases and J gave up 0 bases, with 13 bases separating them.

Written as DNA, the CDR3 is TGTGCCAGCAGCCCCAAGCGAGGGGAGACCTATGGCTACACCTTC. This translates into CASSPKRGETYGYTF. J is TRBJ1-2 and V is TRBV6-6; TRBD1 is a possible D gene (5 bases). Deletions cut 6 bases from V and 4 bases from J, with 18 bases between. Germline CDR1 and CDR2: MNHNY and SVGAGI (reference sequence). This CDR3 contains 15 residues.

This clonotype was seen a handful of times. J is TRBJ2-1 and V is TRBV4-1, with D tentatively TRBD1 or TRBD2 (5 bases each). The V gene lost 5 bases and the J gene lost 6 bases, with 14 bases spanning the gap. There are 14 residues in the CDR3. Germline lookup yields CDR1 MGHRA and CDR2 YSYEKL. The CDR3 is CASSGTGAGNEQFF. The CDR3 nucleotides are TGCGCCAGCAGCGGGACGGGTGCGGGCAATGAGCAGTTCTTC.

The CDR3 DNA sequence: TGTGCCAGCAGTAGGGACAGACAAGGGGATCAGCCCCAGCATTTT. It codes for CASSRDRQGDQPQHF. The chain combines TRBV6-5 with TRBJ1-5; 7 bases match TRBD1. With V trimmed by 5 bases and J by 5 bases, 9 bases remained unmatched. The CDR3 length is 15 residues. Germline values: CDR1 MNHEY, CDR2 SVGAGI.

This clonotype turned up a few times. This chain uses TRBV29-1 with TRBJ1-3; D is undetermined. V was cut by 6 bases and J by 8 bases, with 11 bases left in between. The germline V gene encodes CDR1 SQVTM and CDR2 ANQGSEA. The CDR3 contains 11 residues. CDR3 region: CSVNRLDTIYF. CDR3 coding DNA: TGCAGCGTAAACCGTTTGGACACCATATATTTT. Looking up the rest from reference TRBV29-1 and TRBJ1-3 gives the full variable domain: SAVISQKPSRDICQRGTSLTIQCQVDSQVTMMFWYRQQPGQSLTLIATANQGSEATYESGFVIDKFPISRPNLTFSTLTVSNMSPEDSSIYLCSVNRLDTIYFGEGSWLTVV.

This clonotype was observed a few times. J is TRBJ1-2 and V is TRBV7-2; 7 nucleotides line up with TRBD1. This CDR3 region has 12 residues. Trimming removed 7 bases from V and 13 bases from J; junction bases left unmatched: 12. Germline CDR1 is SGHTA and CDR2 is FQGNSA. The CDR3 DNA follows: TGTGCCAGCACCTACCGGGACAGTCCTTTCACCTTC. Translated, it gives CASTYRDSPFTF.

This clonotype has a handful of counts. The chain employs TRBV27 and TRBJ1-4; D remains ambiguous. CDR3 size: 15 residues. Deletions cut 4 bases from V and 0 bases from J, with 9 bases between. Looked up from germline, CDR1 is MNHEY and CDR2 is SMNVEV (reference sequence). CDR3 loop: CASSSRRATNEKLFF. The CDR3 DNA reads as TGTGCCAGCAGTTCCAGAAGAGCAACTAATGAAAAACTGTTTTTT.

The chain combines TRBV5-4 with TRBJ2-3, with a tentative D call TRBD2 (5 bases). The CDR3 extends over 16 amino acids. With 1 base removed from V and 0 bases from J, the gap between germline ends came to 12 bases. Germline assignment: CDR1 SGHNT and CDR2 YYREEE (reference sequence). CDR3 in DNA: TGTGCCAGCAGCTTGATGAGGGCTCCTAGCACAGATACGCAGTATTTT. It encodes CASSLMRAPSTDTQYF.

This clonotype was observed at least ten times. The V call is TRBV5-5, the J call TRBJ2-7; 8 bases fit TRBD1. CDR1 and CDR2 (germline): SGHKS, YYEKEE (reference sequence). The V and J ends lost 2 bases and 7 bases, in that order; junction bases with no gene match: 14. The CDR3 consists of 16 residues. The CDR3 here is CASSLPRTGTSGEQYF. The CDR3 coding sequence is TGTGCCAGCAGCTTACCCCGGACAGGGACCTCTGGGGAGCAGTACTTC.

Here the CDR3 DNA reads TGCAGTGCTAGCAGGGGAACTCGGGATAATTCACCCCTCCACTTT. This sequence encodes CSASRGTRDNSPLHF. The chain links TRBV20-1 to TRBJ1-6; tentatively, D is TRBD1 (6 bases). Trimming pared 3 bases from V and 5 bases from J, leaving 14 bases between. Per the germline V gene, CDR1 is DFQATT and CDR2 is SNEGSKA (reference sequence). This CDR3 region has 15 residues.

Many counts were recorded for this clonotype. This chain uses TRBV6-5 with TRBJ1-1; 7 bases line up with TRBD1. J lost 5 bases, V lost 6 bases, and 9 bases had no gene match. This CDR3 is built from 14 residues. Looked up from germline, CDR1 is MNHEY and CDR2 is SVGAGI. This chain's CDR3 is CASSRGQVETEAFF. The DNA of the CDR3 is TGTGCCAGCAGCCGAGGACAGGTGGAGACTGAAGCTTTCTTT.

In this sample, this clonotype turned up a few times. The chain uses TRBV4-1 and TRBJ2-3; a possible D gene is TRBD2 (5 bases). Per the germline V gene, CDR1 is MGHRA and CDR2 is YSYEKL. The germline V and J ends were trimmed by 0 bases and 0 bases, with 16 bases remaining between them. This CDR3 contains 18 residues. The CDR3, as DNA: TGCGCCAGCAGCCAAGAAACGGACTGGCCTCCTAGCACAGATACGCAGTATTTT. Translation gives CASSQETDWPPSTDTQYF.

This clonotype was observed a handful of times. The chain has TRBV20-1 and TRBJ1-1; D ambiguous. The germline V gene encodes CDR1 DFQATT and CDR2 SNEGSKA (reference sequence). The CDR3 loop spans 15 amino acids. Trimming took 3 bases from V and 1 from J, leaving 15 bases between them. DNA of the CDR3: TGCAGTGCTAGTCAGCCTGCACAATGGAACACTGAAGCTTTCTTT. Its translation: CSASQPAQWNTEAFF.

This clonotype was detected a few times. The rearrangement uses TRBV14 and TRBJ2-1; 11 positions agree with TRBD2. Germline lookup yields CDR1 SGHDN and CDR2 FVKESK. After removal of 4 bases from V and 9 bases from J, the junction contained 11 bases not matched to a gene. The CDR3 is made up of 16 amino acids. The DNA of the CDR3 is TGTGCCAGCAGCCGACCCGGGACTAGCGGTTTTAGTGAGCAGTTCTTC. As protein: CASSRPGTSGFSEQFF. The full variable domain, rest sourced from reference TRBV14 and TRBJ2-1, is EAGVTQFPSHSVIEKGQTVTLRCDPISGHDNLYWYRRVMGKEIKFLLHFVKESKQDESGMPNNRFLAERTGGTYSTLKVQPAELEDSGVYFCASSRPGTSGFSEQFFGPGTRLTVL.

This chain uses TRBV12-3 or TRBV12-4 with TRBJ2-2, with 9 nucleotides matching TRBD2. The CDR3 sequence is 13 residues long. The trim removed 6 bases at V and 10 bases at J, leaving 6 bases unmatched. Here the CDR3 reads CASRGSGGKELFF. The CDR3, as DNA: TGTGCCAGCAGGGGGAGCGGGGGGAAGGAGCTGTTTTTT.

The genes are TRBV12-3 or TRBV12-4 and TRBJ2-7; D tentatively fits TRBD1 or TRBD2 (6 bases each). The V gene lost 6 bases and the J gene lost 3 bases, with 12 bases spanning the gap. The CDR3 runs 13 residues. As DNA, the CDR3 is TGTGCCAGCAGGCGGGACACCTACTACGAGCAGTACTTC. As protein: CASRRDTYYEQYF.

The sample holds a few counts of this clonotype. The genes are TRBV5-4 and TRBJ1-1; 7 nucleotides match TRBD1. The V gene end was trimmed by 4 bases and the J gene end by 11 bases; junction bases not matched to a gene: 14. This CDR3 spans 14 amino acids. CDR1 is SGHNT, CDR2 YYREEE, per germline (reference sequence). As DNA, the CDR3 is TGTGCCAGCAGCCGAGACAGGGATGTGAGGAGGGCTTTCTTT. Its protein product is CASSRDRDVRRAFF.

As regards this clonotype: This clone may be a read error of a much larger clone one base away. This likely comes from a read error, as the CDR3 has no conserved phenylalanine or tryptophan at its end. The chain carries TRBV7-2 and TRBJ2-4; D remains ambiguous. Germline V gene data show CDR1 as SGHTA and CDR2 as FQGNSA. Trimming left V 1 base short and J 8 bases short, with 12 bases between. This CDR3 is built from 14 residues. The CDR3 region is CASSLGLAPDIQYI. For the CDR3, the DNA is TGTGCCAGCAGCTTAGGACTGGCCCCTGACATTCAGTACATC.

This clonotype has only a few counts. This sequence joins TRBV7-2 and TRBJ2-1; D is uncertain. The germline V gene encodes CDR1 SGHTA and CDR2 FQGNSA. Between the trimmed V and J ends, which lost 6 bases and 0 bases, there was a span of 6 bases. The CDR3 spans 13 residues. CDR3 sequence reads: CASRRSSYNEQFF. The CDR3 DNA is TGTGCCAGCAGGAGGAGCTCCTACAATGAGCAGTTCTTC.

This clonotype has ten or more counts. The chain combines TRBV11-1 with TRBJ2-5, with D possibly being TRBD2 (5 bases). The ends were cut back, 0 bases at V and 2 bases at J, with 10 bases in the middle. The CDR3 runs to 15 residues. Looked up from germline, CDR1 is SGHAT and CDR2 is FQDESV (reference sequence). The CDR3 spells CASSLAPGLQETQYF. CDR3 in DNA: TGTGCCAGCAGCTTAGCCCCGGGATTACAAGAGACCCAGTACTTC. The complete variable domain, with remaining parts taken from reference TRBV11-1 and TRBJ2-5, reads EAEVAQSPRYKITEKSQAVAFWCDPISGHATLYWYRQILGQGPELLVQFQDESVVDDSQLPKDRFSAERLKGVDSTLKIQPAELGDSAMYLCASSLAPGLQETQYFGPGTRLLVL.

This clonotype was counted many times. V is TRBV25-1 and J is TRBJ2-7; 7 bases are shared with TRBD1. J was trimmed by 2 bases and V by 4 bases; bases with no gene match: 8. This CDR3 comprises 15 residues. The germline CDR1 and CDR2 sequences are MGHDK and SYGVNS. DNA of the CDR3: TGTGCCAGCAGTGTAGGGGGCCCCAATCCCTACGAGCAGTACTTC. This translates into CASSVGGPNPYEQYF.

In this sample, this clonotype turned up many times. The V gene is TRBV10-3, the J gene TRBJ2-1; D call uncertain. Looked up from germline, CDR1 is ENHRY and CDR2 is SYGVKD. V shed 2 bases and J shed 3 bases, with 11 bases lying between them. The CDR3 is 15 residues long. The CDR3 reads CAISEGALDYNEQFF. The CDR3 nucleotides are TGTGCCATCAGTGAGGGCGCCTTAGACTACAATGAGCAGTTCTTC.

The gene calls are TRBV29-1 and TRBJ1-4; D remains ambiguous. Trimming took 7 bases from V and 5 from J, leaving 8 bases between them. The CDR3 has 11 residues. Germline lookup yields CDR1 SQVTM and CDR2 ANQGSEA. CDR3 nucleotides: TGCAGCGCCCTCACCAATGAAAAACTGTTTTTT. It yields the protein CSALTNEKLFF.

This clonotype was picked up a small number of times. The chain is built from TRBV20-1 and TRBJ2-2, with D tentatively TRBD1 (6 bases). Germline CDR1 reads DFQATT; CDR2 reads SNEGSKA (reference sequence). The CDR3 spans 16 residues. V gave up 2 bases and J gave up 1 base, with 14 bases separating them. The CDR3 bases are TGCAGTGCTAGAAAGGCCGTGACAGGGAACACCGGGGAGCTGTTTTTT. Translation gives CSARKAVTGNTGELFF.

The gene calls are TRBV20-1 and TRBJ2-7; 8 bases line up with TRBD1. Germline-derived CDR1 and CDR2 are DFQATT and SNEGSKA (reference sequence). Trimming took 0 bases from V and 2 from J; bases not matched to a gene: 3. The CDR3 runs to 14 residues. The CDR3 region is CSAREWTGTYEQYF. CDR3 coding DNA: TGCAGTGCTAGAGAATGGACAGGGACCTACGAGCAGTACTTC.

The rearrangement links TRBV25-1 to TRBJ2-7, with TRBD2 as a possible D gene (5 bases). V was trimmed by 1 base and J by 2 bases, leaving 9 bases between them. The CDR3 runs to 14 residues. Germline CDR1 is MGHDK and CDR2 is SYGVNS. CDR3 residues: CASSESGYPYEQYF. Here the CDR3 DNA reads TGTGCCAGCAGTGAATCGGGATACCCCTACGAGCAGTACTTC.

The V gene is TRBV20-1, the J gene TRBJ2-3, with TRBD1 matching over 8 bases. Germline-derived CDR1 and CDR2 are DFQATT and SNEGSKA (reference sequence). V trimming: 3 bases; J trimming: 1 base; junction bases outside the gene matches: 3. The CDR3 length is 14 residues. CDR3 sequence: CSARRDRRTDTQYF. Here the CDR3 DNA reads TGCAGTGCTAGGCGGGACAGGCGCACAGATACGCAGTATTTT.

The gene calls are TRBV12-3 or TRBV12-4 and TRBJ2-1; D is unresolved. V lost 1 base to trimming and J lost 9 bases, with 7 bases between them. This CDR3 comprises 12 residues. In nucleotides, the CDR3 is TGTGCCAGCAGTTTAGGGTTCAGTGAGCAGTTCTTC. Protein: CASSLGFSEQFF.